This T cell receptor (beta chain) is from a study of a mutant IDH1 vaccine in newly diagnosed glioma. Data came from immunoSEQ multiplex PCR; TCRdb stores just in-frame clones and leaves some out. There are about 94,000 clones in the sample; roughly nine tenths occur only once, and 0.6% to 0.95% lies in the top ten. V lost 3 bases and J lost 4; bases outside the gene matches: 16. The CDR3 is 19 amino acids. In germline, CDR1 is LNHDA, CDR2 SQIVND (reference sequence). Study-level points and caveats: A vaccine-induced immune response developed in roughly 95% of the patients.

Sample time point: week 47, end of study. A single vaccine dose contained 300 ug of mutant IDH1 20-mer peptide, and topical imiquimod was used with it. On this clone: As yet, its antigen is unknown.

The chain combines TRBV19 with TRBJ2-1, with 9 bases aligning to TRBD2. The TCR originated in a woman in her forties or fifties with glioma. Specimen: PBMCs, collected from a glioma patient whose treatment included an IDH1 peptide vaccine. CDR3 residues: CASSIPPLFSGSVYNEQFF. CDR3 nucleotide sequence: TGTGCCAGTAGTATCCCGCCCTTATTTAGCGGGAGTGTTTACAATGAGCAGTTCTTC.